This TCR beta chain was observed in a study of PD-L1 blockade in urothelial cancer. Looking at the study overall: Timepoints chosen for blood analysis were 3 weeks (second dose) and 6 weeks after treatment start.

Repertoires were generated with immunoSEQ multiplex PCR, while TCRdb's copy carries only in-frame clones and drops some. The sample includes about 76,000 clones, 75% to 95% of them seen just once. Regarding time point: peripheral blood 6 weeks after treatment start. The CDR3 consists of 15 residues. Germline V gives CDR1 KGHSH, CDR2 LQKENI. V was clipped by 0 bases and J by 3 bases, with 12 bases between them. This sequence was found in a woman aged 80 or over with urothelial cancer. The genes are TRBV18 and TRBJ2-7; perhaps TRBD1 as D (5 bases). The input for sequencing was PBMCs, taken around atezolizumab (anti-PD-L1) treatment. CDR3 sequence reads: CASSPPRGVGYEQYF. CDR3 DNA: TGTGCCAGCTCACCACCAAGGGGTGTGGGCTACGAGCAGTACTTC. The full variable domain, with the rest looked up from reference TRBV18 and TRBJ2-7, is NAGVMQNPRHLVRRRGQEARLRCSPMKGHSHVYWYRQLPEEGLKFMVYLQKENIIDESGMPKERFSAEFPKEGPSILRIQQVVRGDSAAYFCASSPPRGVGYEQYFGPGTRLTVT.